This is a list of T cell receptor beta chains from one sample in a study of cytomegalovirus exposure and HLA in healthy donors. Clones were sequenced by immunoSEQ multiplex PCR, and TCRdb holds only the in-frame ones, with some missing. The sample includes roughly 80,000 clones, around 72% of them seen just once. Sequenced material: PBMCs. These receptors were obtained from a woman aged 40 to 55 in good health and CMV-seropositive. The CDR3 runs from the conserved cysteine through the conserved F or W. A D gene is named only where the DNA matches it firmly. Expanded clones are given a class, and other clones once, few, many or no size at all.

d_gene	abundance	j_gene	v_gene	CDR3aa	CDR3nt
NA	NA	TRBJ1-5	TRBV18	CASSPQGQLYSNQPQHF	TGTGCCAGCTCACCGCAGGGACAACTGTATAGCAATCAGCCCCAGCATTTT
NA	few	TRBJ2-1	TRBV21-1	CASSKDPGDEQFF	TGTGCCAGCAGCAAAGATCCCGGGGATGAGCAGTTCTTC
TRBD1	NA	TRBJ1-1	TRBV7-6	CASSSSGGPYTEAFF	TGTGCCAGCAGCTCCTCAGGGGGACCATACACTGAAGCTTTCTTT
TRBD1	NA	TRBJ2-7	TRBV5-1	CASSSRQGRTYEQYF	TGCGCCAGCAGCTCCCGACAGGGGAGGACCTACGAGCAGTACTTC
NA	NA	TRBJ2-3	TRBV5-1	CASSPGDSTTDTQYF	TGCGCCAGCAGCCCGGGGGACTCTACCACAGATACGCAGTATTTT
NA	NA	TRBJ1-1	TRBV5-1	CASSLGGSKNIEAFF	TGCGCCAGCAGCCTCGGCGGGAGTAAGAACATTGAAGCTTTCTTT
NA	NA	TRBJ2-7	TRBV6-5	CASSWDTGNEQYF	TGTGCCAGCAGTTGGGACACAGGGAACGAGCAGTACTTC
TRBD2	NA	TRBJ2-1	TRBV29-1	CSVEDPSGSFLQPSYNEQFF	TGCAGCGTTGAAGATCCTAGCGGGAGCTTCCTTCAACCCTCCTACAATGAGCAGTTCTTC
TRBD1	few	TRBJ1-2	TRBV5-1	CASTPGGGGYTF	TGCGCCAGCACCCCAGGGGGAGGAGGCTACACCTTC
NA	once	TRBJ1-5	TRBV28	CATTRQGRGHSNQPQHF	TGTGCCACCACCAGGCAGGGGAGGGGCCACTCCAATCAGCCCCAGCATTTT
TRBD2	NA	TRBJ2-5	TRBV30	CAWGRTSGGKTQYF	TGTGCCTGGGGCCGGACTAGCGGGGGGAAGACCCAGTACTTC
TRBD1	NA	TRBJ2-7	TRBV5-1	CASSWTGDGIEQYF	TGCGCCAGCAGTTGGACAGGAGATGGTATCGAGCAGTACTTC
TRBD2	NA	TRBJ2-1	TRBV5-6	CASSLEIAGANEQFF	TGTGCCAGCAGCTTGGAGATAGCGGGAGCTAATGAGCAGTTCTTC
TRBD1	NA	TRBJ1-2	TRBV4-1	CASSQADRGNTNYGYTF	TGCGCCAGCAGCCAAGCAGACAGGGGGAACACTAACTATGGCTACACCTTC
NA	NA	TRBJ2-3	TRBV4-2	CASSQGLTGVGGIGTDTQYF	TGTGCCAGCAGCCAAGGGCTCACAGGGGTGGGGGGCATAGGCACAGATACGCAGTATTTT
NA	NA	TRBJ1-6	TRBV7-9	CASSLTGTYNSPLHF	TGTGCCAGCAGCTTAACAGGGACCTATAATTCACCCCTCCACTTT
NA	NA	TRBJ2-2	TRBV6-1	CASRGGLRGTGELFF	TGTGCCAGCAGGGGGGGACTGCGCGGGACCGGGGAGCTGTTTTTT
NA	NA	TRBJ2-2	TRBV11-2	CASSYTNAGELFF	TGTGCCAGCAGCTACACGAACGCCGGGGAGCTGTTTTTT
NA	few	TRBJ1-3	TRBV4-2	CASSQAISRGAGNTIYF	TGTGCCAGCAGCCAAGCTATTAGCAGGGGCGCTGGAAACACCATATATTTT
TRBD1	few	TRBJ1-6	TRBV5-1	CASMDREGSPLHF	TGCGCCAGCATGGACAGGGAAGGATCACCCCTCCACTTT
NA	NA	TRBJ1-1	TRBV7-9	CASSWGGYNTEAFF	TGTGCCAGCAGCTGGGGGGGGTATAACACTGAAGCTTTCTTT
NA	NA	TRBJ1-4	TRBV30	CAWGGRGNNEKLFF	TGTGCCTGGGGTGGCAGGGGCAATAATGAAAAACTGTTTTTT
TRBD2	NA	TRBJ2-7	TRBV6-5	CAVLAGPPAYEQYF	TGTGCCGTGCTAGCGGGCCCCCCGGCCTACGAGCAGTACTTC
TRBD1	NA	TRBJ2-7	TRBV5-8	CASSPRQGTYEQYF	TGTGCCAGCAGCCCGAGACAGGGGACCTACGAGCAGTACTTC
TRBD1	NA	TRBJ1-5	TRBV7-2	CASSPAGTGAFFHQPQHF	TGTGCCAGCAGCCCTGCAGGGACAGGTGCCTTTTTCCATCAGCCCCAGCATTTT
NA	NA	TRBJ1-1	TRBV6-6	CASSYFQGEAFF	TGTGCCAGCAGTTACTTCCAGGGAGAAGCTTTCTTT
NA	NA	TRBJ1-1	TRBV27	CASSLREANTEAFF	TGTGCCAGCAGTTTGCGGGAAGCTAACACTGAAGCTTTCTTT
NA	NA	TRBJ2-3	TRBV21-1	CASSKRAGGSTDTQYF	TGTGCCAGCAGCAAAAGAGCGGGAGGGAGCACAGATACGCAGTATTTT
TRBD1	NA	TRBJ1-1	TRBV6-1	CASSGTGFPEAFF	TGTGCCAGCAGTGGGACAGGCTTCCCTGAAGCTTTCTTT
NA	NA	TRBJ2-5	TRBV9	CASSRGGRQIQETQYF	TGTGCCAGCAGTAGGGGGGGGAGGCAGATCCAAGAGACCCAGTACTTC
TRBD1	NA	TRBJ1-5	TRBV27	CASSPKAQGARGQPQHF	TGTGCCAGCAGTCCCAAAGCGCAGGGGGCGAGAGGTCAGCCCCAGCATTTT
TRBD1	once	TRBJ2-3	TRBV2	CASRPDRVTDTQYF	TGTGCCAGCAGGCCGGACAGGGTCACAGATACGCAGTATTTT
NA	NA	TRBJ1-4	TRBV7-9	CASSLGGWTAINEKLFF	TGTGCCAGCAGCTTGGGGGGGTGGACAGCAATAAATGAAAAACTGTTTTTT
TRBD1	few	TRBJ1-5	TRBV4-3	CASSQDERGPQPQHF	TGCGCCAGCAGCCAAGATGAAAGGGGGCCTCAGCCCCAGCATTTT
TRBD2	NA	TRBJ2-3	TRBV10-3	CAISDRTTSGGQFRADTQYF	TGTGCCATCAGTGACCGCACGACTAGCGGGGGCCAATTCCGTGCAGATACGCAGTATTTT
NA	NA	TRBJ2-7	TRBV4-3	CASSPLPLGGDVRGEQYF	TGCGCCAGCAGCCCACTGCCATTGGGCGGGGATGTTCGTGGCGAGCAGTACTTC
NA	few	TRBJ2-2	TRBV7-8	CASSLRQILNTGELFF	TGTGCCAGCAGCTTAAGACAGATCCTCAACACCGGGGAGCTGTTTTTT
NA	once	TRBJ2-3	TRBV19	CASSIDIAPSTDTQYF	TGTGCCAGTAGTATAGATATAGCCCCTAGCACAGATACGCAGTATTTT
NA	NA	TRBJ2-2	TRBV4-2	CASSQDSGGTGELFF	TGTGCCAGCAGCCAAGATAGCGGAGGCACCGGGGAGCTGTTTTTT
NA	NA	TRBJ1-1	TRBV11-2	CASSFLTGDNTEAFF	TGTGCCAGCAGCTTTTTAACAGGCGATAACACTGAAGCTTTCTTT
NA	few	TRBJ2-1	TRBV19	CASSISGPSVLLRTYNEQFF	TGTGCCAGTAGTATTTCTGGGCCCTCCGTACTGCTCAGGACCTACAATGAGCAGTTCTTC
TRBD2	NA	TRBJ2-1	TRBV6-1	CASSEAAGGGLSYNEQFF	TGTGCCAGCAGTGAAGCAGCGGGAGGGGGGCTATCCTACAATGAGCAGTTCTTC
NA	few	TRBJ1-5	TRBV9	CASSVMGAEPQHF	TGTGCCAGCAGCGTCATGGGGGCTGAGCCCCAGCATTTT
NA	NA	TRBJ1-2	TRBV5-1	CASSLGQGLLIGYTF	TGCGCCAGCAGCTTGGGGCAGGGACTTTTGATTGGCTACACCTTC
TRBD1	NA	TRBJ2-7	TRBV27	CASSPSGQAYEQYF	TGTGCCAGCAGTCCGAGTGGACAGGCCTACGAGCAGTACTTC
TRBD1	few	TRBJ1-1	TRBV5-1	CASSFGMGQGKDTEAFF	TGCGCCAGCAGCTTTGGTATGGGACAGGGGAAGGATACTGAAGCTTTCTTT
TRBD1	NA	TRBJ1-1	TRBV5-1	CASSLGGTGEVNTEAFF	TGCGCCAGCAGCTTGGGGGGGACAGGGGAAGTGAACACTGAAGCTTTCTTT
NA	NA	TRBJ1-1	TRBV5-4	CASSLAGGGSAFF	TGTGCCAGCAGCTTGGCCGGCGGGGGCTCGGCTTTCTTT
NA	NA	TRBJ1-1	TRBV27	CASSLAENTEAFF	TGTGCCAGCAGTTTGGCGGAGAACACTGAAGCTTTCTTT
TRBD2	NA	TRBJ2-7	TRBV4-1	CASSQGTSGSVYEQYF	TGCGCCAGCAGCCAAGGGACTAGCGGGAGTGTCTACGAGCAGTACTTC
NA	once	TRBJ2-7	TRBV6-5	CASRPEALGLGEQYF	TGTGCCAGCAGACCGGAGGCTTTAGGGTTGGGCGAGCAGTACTTC
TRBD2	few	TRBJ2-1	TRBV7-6	CASSLEAGGHNEQFF	TGTGCCAGCAGCTTAGAAGCGGGAGGACACAATGAGCAGTTCTTC
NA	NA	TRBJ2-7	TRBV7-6	CASTRGAGDEQYF	TGTGCCAGCACGAGAGGGGCAGGGGACGAGCAGTACTTC
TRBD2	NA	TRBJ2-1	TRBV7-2	CASSSLGGLAYNEQFF	TGTGCCAGCAGCTCCCTAGGGGGACTAGCCTACAATGAGCAGTTCTTC
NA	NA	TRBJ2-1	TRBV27	CASNAAGRYNEQFF	TGTGCCAGCAATGCCGCGGGACGTTACAATGAGCAGTTCTTC
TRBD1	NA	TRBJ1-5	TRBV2	CASSGDSFNQPQHF	TGTGCCAGCAGTGGGGACAGTTTCAATCAGCCCCAGCATTTT
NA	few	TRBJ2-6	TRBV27	CASALGAGANVLTF	TGTGCCAGTGCCCTGGGAGCTGGGGCCAACGTCCTGACTTTC
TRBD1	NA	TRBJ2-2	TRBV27	CASSAAWDRGLRELFF	TGTGCCAGCAGTGCAGCCTGGGACAGGGGGCTCCGGGAGCTGTTTTTT
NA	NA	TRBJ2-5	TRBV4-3	CASSPSGETQYF	TGCGCCAGCAGCCCTAGTGGGGAGACCCAGTACTTC
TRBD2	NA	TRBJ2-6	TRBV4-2	CATTGGPPSGANVLTF	TGTGCCACAACGGGGGGACCCCCCTCTGGGGCCAACGTCCTGACTTTC